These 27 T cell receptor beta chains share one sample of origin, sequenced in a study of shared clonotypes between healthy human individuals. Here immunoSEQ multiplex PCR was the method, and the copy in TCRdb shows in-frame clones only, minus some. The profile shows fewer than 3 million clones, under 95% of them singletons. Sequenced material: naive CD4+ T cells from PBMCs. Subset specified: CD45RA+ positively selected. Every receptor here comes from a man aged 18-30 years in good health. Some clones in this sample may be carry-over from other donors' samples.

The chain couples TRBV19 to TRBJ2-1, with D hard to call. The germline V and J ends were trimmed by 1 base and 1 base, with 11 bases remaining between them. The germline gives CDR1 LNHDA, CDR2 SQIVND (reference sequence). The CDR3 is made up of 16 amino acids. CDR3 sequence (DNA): TGTGCCAGTAGTATAGGGGCCTCCGTTTCCTACAATGAGCAGTTCTTC. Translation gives CASSIGASVSYNEQFF.

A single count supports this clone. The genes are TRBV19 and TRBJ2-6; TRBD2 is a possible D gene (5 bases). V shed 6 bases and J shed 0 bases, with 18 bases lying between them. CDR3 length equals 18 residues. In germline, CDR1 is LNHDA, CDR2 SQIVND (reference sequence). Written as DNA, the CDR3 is TGTGCCAGTAGAGCAGGAGGAGTTCTCATCTCTGGGGCCAACGTCCTGACTTTC. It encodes CASRAGGVLISGANVLTF.

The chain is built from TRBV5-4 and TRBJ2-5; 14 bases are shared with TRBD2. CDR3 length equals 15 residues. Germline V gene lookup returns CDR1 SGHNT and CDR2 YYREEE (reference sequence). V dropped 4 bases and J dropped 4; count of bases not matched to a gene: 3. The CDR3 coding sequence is TGTGCCAGCAGCCGGGGGACTAGCGGGAGAGAGACCCAGTACTTC. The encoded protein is CASSRGTSGRETQYF.

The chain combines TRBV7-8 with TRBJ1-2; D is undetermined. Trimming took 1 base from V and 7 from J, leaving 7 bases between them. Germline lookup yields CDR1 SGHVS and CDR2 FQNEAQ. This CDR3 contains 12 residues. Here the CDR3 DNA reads TGTGCCAGCAGCTTAGGGCCGGGTGGCTACACCTTC. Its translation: CASSLGPGGYTF.

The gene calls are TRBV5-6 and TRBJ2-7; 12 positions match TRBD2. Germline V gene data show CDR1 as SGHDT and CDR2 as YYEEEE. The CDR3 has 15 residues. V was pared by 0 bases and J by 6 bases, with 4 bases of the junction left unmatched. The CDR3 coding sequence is TGTGCCAGCAGCTTGGTGACTAGCGGGAGTCCCGAGCAGTACTTC. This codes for CASSLVTSGSPEQYF. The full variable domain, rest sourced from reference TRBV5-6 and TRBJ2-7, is DAGVTQSPTHLIKTRGQQVTLRCSPKSGHDTVSWYQQALGQGPQFIFQYYEEEERQRGNFPDRFSGHQFPNYSSELNVNALLLGDSALYLCASSLVTSGSPEQYFGPGTRLTVT.

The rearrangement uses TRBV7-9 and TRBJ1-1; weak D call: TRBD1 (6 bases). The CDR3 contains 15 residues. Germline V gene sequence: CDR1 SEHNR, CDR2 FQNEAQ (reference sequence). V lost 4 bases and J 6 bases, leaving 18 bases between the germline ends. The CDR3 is CASSSSGGRSAEAFF. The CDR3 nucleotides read TGTGCCAGCAGCTCCTCGGGGGGCCGTAGCGCTGAAGCTTTCTTT.

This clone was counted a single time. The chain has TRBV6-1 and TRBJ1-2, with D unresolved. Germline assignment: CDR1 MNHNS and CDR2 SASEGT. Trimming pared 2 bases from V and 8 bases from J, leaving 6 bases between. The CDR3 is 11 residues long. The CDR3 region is CASSEIRGYTF. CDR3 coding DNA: TGTGCCAGCAGTGAAATAAGAGGCTACACCTTC.

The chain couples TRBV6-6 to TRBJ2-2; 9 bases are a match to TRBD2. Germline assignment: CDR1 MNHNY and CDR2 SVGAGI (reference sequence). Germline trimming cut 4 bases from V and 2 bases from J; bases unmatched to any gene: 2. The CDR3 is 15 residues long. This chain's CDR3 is CASSWREGNTGELFF. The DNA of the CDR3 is TGTGCCAGCAGTTGGCGGGAGGGAAACACCGGGGAGCTGTTTTTT.

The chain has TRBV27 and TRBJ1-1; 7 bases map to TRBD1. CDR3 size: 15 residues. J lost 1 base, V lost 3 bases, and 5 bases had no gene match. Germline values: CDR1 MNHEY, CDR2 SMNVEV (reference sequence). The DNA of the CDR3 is TGTGCCAGCAGTTTTTACAGGGGCGGGAACACTGAAGCTTTCTTT. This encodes CASSFYRGGNTEAFF.

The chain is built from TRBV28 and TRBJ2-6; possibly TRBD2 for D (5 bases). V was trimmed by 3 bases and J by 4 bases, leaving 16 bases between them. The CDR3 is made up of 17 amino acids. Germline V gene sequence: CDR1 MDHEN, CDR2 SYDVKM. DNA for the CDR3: TGTGCCAGCAGTTTGATGAGGGTTCCTCTGGGGGCCAACGTCCTGACTTTC. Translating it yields CASSLMRVPLGANVLTF.

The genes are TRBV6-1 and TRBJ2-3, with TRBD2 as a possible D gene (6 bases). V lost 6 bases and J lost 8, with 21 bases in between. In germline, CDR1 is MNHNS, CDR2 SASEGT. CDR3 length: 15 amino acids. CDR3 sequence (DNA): TGTGCCAGCAGCGCTCCCCGGGAGAAGGTTGGTACGCAGTATTTT. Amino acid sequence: CASSAPREKVGTQYF.

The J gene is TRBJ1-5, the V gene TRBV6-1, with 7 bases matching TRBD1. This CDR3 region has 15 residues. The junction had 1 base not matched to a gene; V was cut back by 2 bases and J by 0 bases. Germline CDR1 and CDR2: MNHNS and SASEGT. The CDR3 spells CASSENRGSNQPQHF. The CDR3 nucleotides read TGTGCCAGCAGTGAAAACAGGGGTAGCAATCAGCCCCAGCATTTT.

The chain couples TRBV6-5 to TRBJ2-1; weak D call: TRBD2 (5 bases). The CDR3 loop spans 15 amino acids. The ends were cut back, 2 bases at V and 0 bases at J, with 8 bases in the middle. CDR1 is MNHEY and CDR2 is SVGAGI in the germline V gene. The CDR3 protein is CASSYDTSSYNEQFF. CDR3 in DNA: TGTGCCAGCAGTTACGACACTAGCTCCTACAATGAGCAGTTCTTC.

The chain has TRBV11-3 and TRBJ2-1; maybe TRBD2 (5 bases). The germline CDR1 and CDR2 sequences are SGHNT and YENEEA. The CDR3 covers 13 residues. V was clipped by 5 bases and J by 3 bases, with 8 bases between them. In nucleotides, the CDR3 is TGTGCCAGCAGCCCGGACTTCTACAATGAGCAGTTCTTC. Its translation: CASSPDFYNEQFF.

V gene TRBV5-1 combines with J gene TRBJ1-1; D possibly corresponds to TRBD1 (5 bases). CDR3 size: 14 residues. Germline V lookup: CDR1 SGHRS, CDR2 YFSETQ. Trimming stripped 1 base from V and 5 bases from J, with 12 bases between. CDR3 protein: CASSLILGGTEAFF. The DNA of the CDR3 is TGCGCCAGCAGCTTGATTTTGGGGGGGACTGAAGCTTTCTTT.

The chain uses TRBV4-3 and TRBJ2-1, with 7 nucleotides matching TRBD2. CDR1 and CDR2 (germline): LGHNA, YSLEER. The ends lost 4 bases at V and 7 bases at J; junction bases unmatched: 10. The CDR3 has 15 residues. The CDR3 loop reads CASSRQVQGGNEQFF. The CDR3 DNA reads TGCGCCAGCAGCCGGCAGGTGCAGGGAGGGAATGAGCAGTTCTTC.

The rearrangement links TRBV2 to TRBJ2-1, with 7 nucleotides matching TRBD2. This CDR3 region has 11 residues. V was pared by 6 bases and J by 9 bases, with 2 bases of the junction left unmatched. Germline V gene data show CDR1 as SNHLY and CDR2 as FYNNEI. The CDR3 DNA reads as TGTGCCAGCAGCGGGGAGGGTGAGCAGTTCTTC. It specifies CASSGEGEQFF.

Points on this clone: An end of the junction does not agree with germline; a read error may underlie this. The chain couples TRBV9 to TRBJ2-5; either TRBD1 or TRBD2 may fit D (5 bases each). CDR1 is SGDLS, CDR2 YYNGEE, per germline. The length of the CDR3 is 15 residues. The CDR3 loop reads CASTVTGTVGETQYF. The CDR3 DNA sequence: TGTGCCAGCACCGTAACCGGGACCGTTGGGGAGACCCAGTACTTC. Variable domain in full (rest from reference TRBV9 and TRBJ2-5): DSGVTQTPKHLITATGQRVTLRCSPRSGDLSVYWYQQSLDQGLQFLIQYYNGEERAKGNILERFSAQQFPDLHSELNLSSLELGDSALYFCASTVTGTVGETQYFGPGTRLLVL.

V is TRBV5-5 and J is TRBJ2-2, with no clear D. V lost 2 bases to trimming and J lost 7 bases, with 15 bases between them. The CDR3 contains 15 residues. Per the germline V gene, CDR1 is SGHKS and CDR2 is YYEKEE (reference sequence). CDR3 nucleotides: TGTGCCAGCAGCTTCAATGTTGACTCCTACGGGGAGCTGTTTTTT. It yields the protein CASSFNVDSYGELFF. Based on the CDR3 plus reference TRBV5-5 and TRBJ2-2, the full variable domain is DAGVTQSPTHLIKTRGQQVTLRCSPISGHKSVSWYQQVLGQGPQFIFQYYEKEERGRGNFPDRFSARQFPNYSSELNVNALLLGDSALYLCASSFNVDSYGELFFGEGSRLTVL.

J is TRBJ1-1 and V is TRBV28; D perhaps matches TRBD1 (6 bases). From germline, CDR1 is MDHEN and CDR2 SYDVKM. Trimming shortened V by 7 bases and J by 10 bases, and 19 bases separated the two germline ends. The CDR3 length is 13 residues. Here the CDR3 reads CASTPLGHRGAFF. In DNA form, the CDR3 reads TGTGCCAGCACCCCCCTGGGACACAGAGGAGCTTTCTTT.

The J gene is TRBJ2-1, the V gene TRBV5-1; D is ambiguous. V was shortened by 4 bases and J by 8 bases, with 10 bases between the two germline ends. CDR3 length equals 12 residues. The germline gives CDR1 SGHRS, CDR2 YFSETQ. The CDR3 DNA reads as TGCGCCAGCAGCGCGGAAGGGCATGAGCAGTTCTTC. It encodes CASSAEGHEQFF.

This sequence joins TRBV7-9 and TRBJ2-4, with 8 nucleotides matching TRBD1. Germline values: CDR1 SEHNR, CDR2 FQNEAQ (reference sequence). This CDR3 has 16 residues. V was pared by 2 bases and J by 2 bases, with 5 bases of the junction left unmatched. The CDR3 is CASSLRTGGSKNIQYF. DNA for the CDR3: TGTGCCAGCAGCTTAAGAACAGGGGGTTCCAAAAACATTCAGTACTTC.

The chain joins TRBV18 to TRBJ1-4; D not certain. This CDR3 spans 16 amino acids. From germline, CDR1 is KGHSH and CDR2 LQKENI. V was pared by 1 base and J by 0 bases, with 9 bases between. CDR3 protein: CASSPQGFATNEKLFF. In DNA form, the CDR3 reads TGTGCCAGCTCACCACAGGGCTTTGCAACTAATGAAAAACTGTTTTTT.

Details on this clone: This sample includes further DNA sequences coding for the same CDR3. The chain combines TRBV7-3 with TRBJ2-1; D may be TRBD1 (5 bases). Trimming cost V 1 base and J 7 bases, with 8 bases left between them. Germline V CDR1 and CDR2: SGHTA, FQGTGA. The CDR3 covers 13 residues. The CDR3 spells CASSLIRGNEQFF. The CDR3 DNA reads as TGTGCCAGCAGCTTAATTAGGGGAAATGAGCAGTTCTTC.

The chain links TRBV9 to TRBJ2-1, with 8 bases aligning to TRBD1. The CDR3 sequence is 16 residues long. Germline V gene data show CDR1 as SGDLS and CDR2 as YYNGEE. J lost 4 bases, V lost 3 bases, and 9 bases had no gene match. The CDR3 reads CASSALPGQAYNEQFF. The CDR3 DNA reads TGTGCCAGCAGCGCCCTGCCGGGACAGGCTTACAATGAGCAGTTCTTC. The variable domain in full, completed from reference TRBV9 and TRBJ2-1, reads DSGVTQTPKHLITATGQRVTLRCSPRSGDLSVYWYQQSLDQGLQFLIQYYNGEERAKGNILERFSAQQFPDLHSELNLSSLELGDSALYFCASSALPGQAYNEQFFGPGTRLTVL.

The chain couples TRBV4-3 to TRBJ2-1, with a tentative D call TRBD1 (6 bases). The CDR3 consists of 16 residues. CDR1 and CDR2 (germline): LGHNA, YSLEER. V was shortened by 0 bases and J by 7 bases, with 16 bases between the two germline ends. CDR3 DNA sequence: TGCGCCAGCAGCCAAGAAGTGGGCAATAGGGGGAATGAGCAGTTCTTC. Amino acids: CASSQEVGNRGNEQFF.

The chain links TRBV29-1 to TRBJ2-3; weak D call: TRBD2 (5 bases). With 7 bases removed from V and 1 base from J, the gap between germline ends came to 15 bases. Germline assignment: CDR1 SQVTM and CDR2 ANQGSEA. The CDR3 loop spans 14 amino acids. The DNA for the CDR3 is TGCAGCGCCCGAACCTTTAGCGGCACAGATACGCAGTATTTT. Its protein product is CSARTFSGTDTQYF.